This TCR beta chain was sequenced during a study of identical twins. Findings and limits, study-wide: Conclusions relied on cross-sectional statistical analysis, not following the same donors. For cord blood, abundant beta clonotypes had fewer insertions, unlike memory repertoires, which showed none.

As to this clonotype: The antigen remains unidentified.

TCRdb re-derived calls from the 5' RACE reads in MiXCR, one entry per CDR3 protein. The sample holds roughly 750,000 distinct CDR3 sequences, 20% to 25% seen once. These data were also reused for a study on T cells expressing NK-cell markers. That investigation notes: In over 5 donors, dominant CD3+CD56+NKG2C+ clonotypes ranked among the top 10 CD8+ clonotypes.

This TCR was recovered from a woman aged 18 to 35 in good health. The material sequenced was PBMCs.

The CDR3 nucleotides are TGCAGCGGGACAGGGGGCGGAAGAGACGAGCAGTACTTC. The encoded protein is CSGTGGGRDEQYF. The rearrangement links TRBV29-1 to TRBJ2-7; 11 nucleotides align to TRBD1. CDR3 length: 13 amino acids. Germline loops: CDR1 SQVTM, CDR2 ANQGSEA. V trimming: 7 bases; J trimming: 5 bases; junction bases outside the gene matches: 7.